This TCR beta chain was recorded in a study of blood T cell repertoires in COVID-19. Study as a whole: PBMCs, B-cell-depleted T cells, or T cells provided the cDNA or gDNA that made up the material.

The V and J ends lost 6 bases and 4 bases, in that order; junction bases with no gene match: 4. Germline V lookup: CDR1 MDHEN, CDR2 SYDVKM. CDR3 size: 15 residues. TCRdb keeps only in-frame clones here, not all; method: immunoSEQ multiplex PCR. There are roughly 21,000 clones in the sample; 86% occur only once, and roughly an eighth lies in the top ten. Sequenced sample: peripheral blood. This receptor was taken from a woman at least 80 years old with active or convalescent COVID-19. The V call is TRBV28, the J call TRBJ2-6; 9 bases align to TRBD1. This chain's CDR3 is CASRRTGVGANVLTF. The CDR3 DNA is TGTGCCAGCAGAAGGACAGGGGTCGGGGCCAACGTCCTGACTTTC. Full variable domain (rest looked up from reference TRBV28 and TRBJ2-6): DVKVTQSSRYLVKRTGEKVFLECVQDMDHENMFWYRQDPGLGLRLIYFSYDVKMKEKGDIPEGYSVSREKKERFSLILESASTNQTSMYLCASRRTGVGANVLTFGAGSRLTVL.